Presented here are 19 T cell receptor beta chains from one specimen sequenced in a study of blood T cell repertoires in COVID-19. Method: immunoSEQ multiplex PCR; TCRdb's copy keeps in-frame clones and lacks some. The data hold roughly 150,000 clones, with around 82% observed a single time. Material for sequencing was peripheral blood. Receptors were obtained from a woman between 45 and 65 years old with acute or convalescent COVID-19.

The chain employs TRBV5-1 and TRBJ2-5; 11 nucleotides agree with TRBD2. The CDR3 contains 15 residues. J lost 0 bases, V lost 4 bases, and 2 bases had no gene match. Germline CDR1 and CDR2: SGHRS and YFSETQ. CDR3 sequence reads: CASSMGLADQETQYF. CDR3 bases: TGCGCCAGCAGCATGGGACTAGCGGACCAAGAGACCCAGTACTTC.

This clone was recorded once. The conserved final phenylalanine or tryptophan is absent from the CDR3, which likely points to a read error. The limits of the CDR3 on the DNA are not certain, so only TCRdb's listed CDR3 is given. The chain combines TRBV28 with TRBJ1-1; the tabulated D call, TRBD1, remains unverified against the DNA. The CDR3 totals 11 residues, both ends included. The germline CDR1 and CDR2 sequences are MDHEN and SYDVKM. The CDR3: CASSANSRPWY.

The chain couples TRBV11-2 to TRBJ1-6; D gene ambiguous. This CDR3 region has 14 residues. The V end lost 5 bases, the J end lost 8 bases, and 13 bases lay between the germline ends. CDR1 and CDR2 from the germline V gene are SGHAT and FQNNGV. The CDR3 coding sequence is TGTGCCAGCAGCACCGGGGAAGAGTATTCACCCCTCCACTTT. Translated: CASSTGEEYSPLHF.

J is TRBJ2-3 and V is TRBV7-2; 12 nucleotides line up with TRBD2. Germline V gene data show CDR1 as SGHTA and CDR2 as FQGNSA. The CDR3 runs to 15 residues. Losses at the gene ends were 6 bases for V and 2 bases for J; bases not matched to a gene: 3. The CDR3 DNA is TGTGCCAGCAGTTGGACTAGCGGGGTCACAGATACGCAGTATTTT. Translating it yields CASSWTSGVTDTQYF. The variable domain in full, with the rest retrieved from reference TRBV7-2 and TRBJ2-3, is GAGVSQSPSNKVTEKGKDVELRCDPISGHTALYWYRQSLGQGLEFLIYFQGNSAPDKSGLPSDRFSAERTGGSVSTLTIQRTQQEDSAVYLCASSWTSGVTDTQYFGPGTRLTVL.

This clone has only one observation. The chain links TRBV28 to TRBJ2-1; 8 bases map to TRBD2. CDR1 and CDR2 from the germline V gene are MDHEN and SYDVKM. V shed 4 bases and J 10 bases; nucleotides not matched to a gene: 12. This CDR3 contains 15 residues. The CDR3 reads CASSSPGLVFREQFF. Written as DNA, the CDR3 is TGTGCCAGCAGTTCTCCGGGACTAGTGTTTAGGGAGCAGTTCTTC.

CDR3 protein: CASSLSRVPRDGYTF. DNA of the CDR3: TGTGCCAGCAGCCTATCACGGGTCCCTCGGGATGGCTACACCTTC. This chain uses TRBV7-7 with TRBJ1-2; D is ambiguous. The CDR3 is made up of 15 amino acids. V dropped 5 bases and J dropped 6 bases, with 19 bases sitting between them. The germline V gene has CDR1 SSHAT and CDR2 FNYEAQ (reference sequence).

The chain combines TRBV5-5 with TRBJ2-6; 8 bases map to TRBD1. Losses at the gene ends were 6 bases for V and 0 bases for J; bases not matched to a gene: 8. Germline V CDR1 and CDR2: SGHKS, YYEKEE (reference sequence). This CDR3 is 17 amino acids long. CDR3 loop: CASIRQGTSSGANVLTF. In DNA, the CDR3 is TGTGCCAGCATCAGACAGGGGACGAGCTCTGGGGCCAACGTCCTGACTTTC.

The chain is built from TRBV7-2 and TRBJ1-2; D remains unclear. V was clipped by 4 bases and J by 4 bases, with 13 bases between them. The CDR3 has 14 residues. CDR1 and CDR2 (germline): SGHTA, FQGNSA. The CDR3 DNA reads as TGTGCCAGCAGCTCAACAGTTACTGGCTATGGCTACACCTTC. Protein: CASSSTVTGYGYTF.

The CDR3 DNA follows: TGTGCCAGCTCACCGAGGACTAGCGGGCAAGCGAACACCGGGGAGCTGTTTTTT. Its protein is CASSPRTSGQANTGELFF. The V call is TRBV18, the J call TRBJ2-2; the match to TRBD2 covers 11 bases. With V trimmed by 3 bases and J by 0 bases, 6 bases remained unmatched. Germline assignment: CDR1 KGHSH and CDR2 LQKENI. This CDR3 region has 18 residues. The full variable domain, with the rest looked up from reference TRBV18 and TRBJ2-2, is NAGVMQNPRHLVRRRGQEARLRCSPMKGHSHVYWYRQLPEEGLKFMVYLQKENIIDESGMPKERFSAEFPKEGPSILRIQQVVRGDSAAYFCASSPRTSGQANTGELFFGEGSRLTVL.

This clone was recorded once. V is TRBV3-1 (or the pseudogene TRBV3-2) and J is TRBJ2-1; D may be TRBD1 (5 bases). The V and J ends lost 7 bases and 6 bases respectively, with 16 bases between them. The germline V gene encodes CDR1 LGHDT and CDR2 YNNKEL (reference sequence). This CDR3 contains 14 residues. This chain's CDR3 is CASTRQTASNEQFF. The CDR3 DNA is TGTGCCAGCACCCGACAGACCGCCTCCAATGAGCAGTTCTTC.

This sequence joins TRBV6-1 and TRBJ1-1; 7 nucleotides match TRBD1. Germline V gene sequence: CDR1 MNHNS, CDR2 SASEGT. CDR3 length: 14 residues. Germline trimming cut 3 bases from V and 1 base from J; bases unmatched to any gene: 2. This chain's CDR3 is CASSEGQRNTEAFF. In DNA, the CDR3 is TGTGCCAGCAGTGAGGGACAGAGGAACACTGAAGCTTTCTTT.

The table lists this clone with a count of one. The rearrangement links TRBV11-3 to TRBJ2-2, with a weak D call TRBD1 (7 bases). This CDR3 is 16 amino acids long. In germline, CDR1 is SGHNT, CDR2 YENEEA. The ends were cut back, 5 bases at V and 0 bases at J, with 13 bases in the middle. The CDR3 spells CASSGRTGSNTGELFF. CDR3 coding DNA: TGTGCCAGCAGCGGGAGGACAGGCTCGAACACCGGGGAGCTGTTTTTT.

The chain employs TRBV7-2 and TRBJ1-2; D remains unclear. CDR1 is SGHTA, CDR2 FQGNSA, per germline. The length of the CDR3 is 10 residues. V was clipped by 5 bases and J by 4 bases, with 2 bases between them. CDR3 in DNA: TGTGCCAGCAGCCTCTATGGCTACACCTTC. This gives the protein CASSLYGYTF.

This clone was observed a few times. The gene calls are TRBV21-1 and TRBJ1-2. TRBV21-1 is listed as a pseudogene. The length of the CDR3 is 17 residues. In DNA form, the CDR3 reads TGTGCCAGCAGCAAAGGTAAGGCGGAATGGGAGGGTCGTGGCTACACCTTC. Its protein is CASSKGKAEWEGRGYTF.

The rearrangement uses TRBV5-1 and TRBJ1-2; D call uncertain. Trimming shortened V by 7 bases and J by 9 bases, and 16 bases separated the two germline ends. The germline V gene has CDR1 SGHRS and CDR2 YFSETQ. CDR3 length: 12 amino acids. In DNA form, the CDR3 reads TGCGCCAGCGCCTCCCCGGAGGAGAGCTACACCTTC. Translating gives CASASPEESYTF.

The rearrangement joins TRBV18 to TRBJ1-2; 7 nucleotides line up with TRBD1. Germline-derived CDR1 and CDR2 are KGHSH and LQKENI. This CDR3 spans 14 amino acids. After removal of 0 bases from V and 5 bases from J, the junction contained 3 bases not matched to a gene. The CDR3 coding sequence is TGTGCCAGCTCACCACCGGGACAGCAGTATGGCTACACCTTC. Translated, it gives CASSPPGQQYGYTF.

The chain uses TRBV4-3 and TRBJ2-7; tentatively, D is TRBD1 (6 bases). Per germline, CDR1 LGHNA and CDR2 YSLEER. Trimming took off 4 bases at V and 3 bases at J, with 13 bases between the two ends. There are 14 residues in the CDR3. The CDR3 reads CASSPGLGGYEQYF. CDR3 nucleotide sequence: TGCGCCAGCAGCCCAGGCTTAGGGGGCTACGAGCAGTACTTC.

This chain uses TRBV5-1 with TRBJ2-5; 8 nucleotides match TRBD2. The germline gives CDR1 SGHRS, CDR2 YFSETQ. The CDR3 spans 12 residues. Trimming at V came to 4 bases and at J to 7 bases, leaving 3 bases not matched to a gene. CDR3 amino acids: CASSPREGTQYF. CDR3 nucleotides: TGCGCCAGCAGCCCCCGGGAGGGGACCCAGTACTTC.

This clone was counted a single time. The gene calls are TRBV27 and TRBJ2-2; 7 positions agree with TRBD1. Per the germline V gene, CDR1 is MNHEY and CDR2 is SMNVEV (reference sequence). The CDR3 is 14 amino acids. J was trimmed by 3 bases and V by 7 bases; bases with no gene match: 5. The CDR3 spells CASKPRGYTGELFF. The DNA for the CDR3 is TGTGCCAGCAAACCCAGGGGGTACACCGGGGAGCTGTTTTTT.